Included here is one T cell receptor (beta chain) sequence, with context. The method was immunoSEQ multiplex PCR; TCRdb's version includes in-frame clones alone and lacks a portion of them. The sample records some 46,000 clones, approximately 83% being singletons. This entry comes from a study of blood T cell repertoires in COVID-19. Study-wide context: T cells, B-cell-depleted T cells, or PBMCs supplied cDNA or gDNA.

J lost 5 bases, V lost 4 bases, and 7 bases had no gene match. CDR1 is LGHNT, CDR2 FRNRAP, per germline. The CDR3 consists of 15 residues. The rearrangement joins TRBV12-5 to TRBJ2-3; TRBD2 matches 9 bases. Source material: peripheral blood. This receptor was taken from a woman older than 75 with COVID-19, enrolled during active disease. The CDR3, as DNA: TGTGCTAGTGGTTCCACTAGCGGGCCTGGAGATACGCAGTATTTT. Protein product: CASGSTSGPGDTQYF.